Below are 17 T cell receptor beta chains sequenced from a single sample in a study of cytomegalovirus exposure and HLA in healthy donors. Measured with immunoSEQ multiplex PCR; TCRdb has only the in-frame clones, and not every one. There are about 240,000 clones in the sample; 75% to 90% occur only once, and 1% to 1.5% lies in the top ten. The sample consisted of PBMCs. These receptors were collected from a woman under 40 in good health and CMV-seropositive.

The chain carries TRBV7-9 and TRBJ2-7; D is uncertain. V was pared by 5 bases and J by 6 bases, with 17 bases between. The CDR3 extends over 14 amino acids. Germline CDR1 reads SEHNR; CDR2 reads FQNEAQ (reference sequence). CDR3 region: CASSDDWVESEQYF. The CDR3 region has the DNA TGTGCCAGCAGCGATGATTGGGTGGAGTCCGAGCAGTACTTC.

CDR3 in amino acids: CASSLAEADTQYF. Here the CDR3 DNA reads TGTGCCAGCAGCTTGGCGGAGGCAGATACGCAGTATTTT. The chain is built from TRBV5-4 and TRBJ2-3, with D possibly TRBD2 on 5 matching bases. The germline gives CDR1 SGHNT, CDR2 YYREEE (reference sequence). V was trimmed by 0 bases and J by 4 bases, leaving 6 bases between them. CDR3 length: 13 amino acids.

This clone was seen once. The rearrangement uses TRBV11-3 and TRBJ2-2; TRBD2 agrees at 7 bases. Germline V gives CDR1 SGHNT, CDR2 YENEEA. There are 17 residues in the CDR3. The ends lost 1 base at V and 4 bases at J; junction bases unmatched: 9. CDR3 sequence reads: CASSLGFGGRLTGELFF. CDR3 in DNA: TGTGCCAGCAGCTTAGGGTTCGGCGGGAGACTCACCGGGGAGCTGTTTTTT.

The genes are TRBV19 and TRBJ2-3; 8 bases are shared with TRBD2. Trimming cost V 10 bases and J 2 bases; bases outside gene matches: 5. Germline values: CDR1 LNHDA, CDR2 SQIVND (reference sequence). The CDR3 length is 13 residues. The CDR3 here is CATIAGYTDTQYF. CDR3 DNA: TGTGCCACGATAGCGGGATACACAGATACGCAGTATTTT.

The table lists this clone with a count of one. This sequence joins TRBV7-8 and TRBJ2-4, with D perhaps TRBD1 (5 bases). V was cut by 5 bases and J by 0 bases, with 14 bases left in between. Germline CDR1 SGHVS, CDR2 FQNEAQ. The CDR3 sequence is 16 residues long. CDR3 protein: CASSATVQLAKNIQYF. The CDR3 DNA reads as TGTGCCAGCAGCGCGACAGTGCAATTAGCCAAAAACATTCAGTACTTC.

The gene calls are TRBV10-2 and TRBJ2-1; tentatively, D is TRBD2 (5 bases). The length of the CDR3 is 14 residues. V dropped 0 bases and J dropped 14 bases, with 17 bases sitting between them. The germline V gene has CDR1 WSHSY and CDR2 SAAADI. This chain's CDR3 is CASSESTPVVGKFF. Here the CDR3 DNA reads TGCGCCAGCAGTGAGTCGACTCCGGTTGTCGGGAAGTTCTTC.

This clone is a singleton in its sample. The chain employs TRBV4-1 and TRBJ1-5, with D uncertain. The CDR3 totals 15 residues. The germline CDR1 and CDR2 sequences are MGHRA and YSYEKL. Deletions cut 4 bases from V and 6 bases from J, with 16 bases between. The CDR3: CASSLTGISSQPQHF. CDR3 bases: TGCGCCAGCAGCCTTACCGGGATATCGAGTCAGCCCCAGCATTTT.

This clone was counted a few times. This chain connects TRBV18 to TRBJ1-4; perhaps TRBD1 as D (5 bases). Germline-derived CDR1 and CDR2 are KGHSH and LQKENI. This CDR3 contains 15 residues. V dropped 0 bases and J dropped 6 bases, with 11 bases sitting between them. CDR3 in DNA: TGTGCCAGCTCACCACCATCTACCAGGGATGAAAAACTGTTTTTT. This gives the protein CASSPPSTRDEKLFF.

The chain uses TRBV30 and TRBJ2-1; no definite D call. Germline loops: CDR1 GTSNPN, CDR2 SVGIG (reference sequence). The CDR3 sequence is 12 residues long. V shed 0 bases and J shed 8 bases, with 8 bases lying between them. In DNA form, the CDR3 reads TGTGCCTGGAGTGTAGTCCAGGATGAGCAGTTCTTC. Its translation is CAWSVVQDEQFF.

V is TRBV6-5 and J is TRBJ1-5; D uncertain. Germline loops: CDR1 MNHEY, CDR2 SVGAGI. CDR3 length: 13 amino acids. With 8 bases removed from V and 5 bases from J, the gap between germline ends came to 13 bases. CDR3 in amino acids: CASGGHNDQPQHF. CDR3 DNA: TGTGCCAGCGGAGGGCATAACGATCAGCCCCAGCATTTT.

This sequence joins TRBV9 and TRBJ1-1; D is unclear. CDR1 SGDLS and CDR2 YYNGEE come from the germline V gene. V gave up 0 bases and J gave up 1 base, with 7 bases separating them. This CDR3 is 14 amino acids long. CDR3 region: CASSVASRNTEAFF. The CDR3 nucleotides read TGTGCCAGCAGCGTAGCTTCGAGGAACACTGAAGCTTTCTTT.

The chain employs TRBV11-2 and TRBJ2-1; 7 nucleotides line up with TRBD1. This CDR3 is built from 15 residues. Trimming took 5 bases from V and 2 from J; bases not matched to a gene: 6. Germline CDR1 and CDR2: SGHAT and FQNNGV. CDR3 protein: CASSLRGFTYNEQFF. The CDR3 nucleotides are TGTGCCAGCAGCCTCAGGGGGTTCACCTACAATGAGCAGTTCTTC.

The chain recombines TRBV27 with TRBJ2-7, with 9 bases aligning to TRBD1. CDR3 length: 14 residues. CDR1 is MNHEY, CDR2 SMNVEV, per germline (reference sequence). The J segment lost 7 bases and the V segment lost 0 bases, leaving 4 bases of the junction unmatched. The CDR3 loop reads CASSLSGQGREQYF. The CDR3 DNA sequence: TGTGCCAGCAGTTTATCCGGACAGGGGAGGGAGCAGTACTTC.

This sequence joins TRBV27 and TRBJ1-2; weak D call: TRBD1 (6 bases). V shed 1 base and J shed 4 bases, with 16 bases lying between them. Germline lookup yields CDR1 MNHEY and CDR2 SMNVEV (reference sequence). The CDR3 totals 16 residues. CDR3 sequence reads: CASSLFPVGASYGYTF. The CDR3 nucleotides are TGTGCCAGCAGTTTATTCCCCGTGGGGGCGAGCTATGGCTACACCTTC.

CDR3 loop: CASSLLGGENEAFF. The CDR3 DNA sequence: TGCGCCAGCAGCTTGTTAGGCGGGGAAAATGAAGCTTTCTTT. This chain connects TRBV5-1 to TRBJ1-1; D call uncertain. Trimming took 1 base from V and 7 from J, leaving 14 bases between them. The CDR3 has 14 amino acids. Germline CDR1 reads SGHRS; CDR2 reads YFSETQ.

The chain links TRBV27 to TRBJ1-2; D gene unclear. Trimming removed 3 bases from V and 0 bases from J, with 11 bases in between. The CDR3 totals 15 residues. Germline CDR1 reads MNHEY; CDR2 reads SMNVEV (reference sequence). The DNA of the CDR3 is TGTGCCAGCAGTTTCAGTCAGAACCCTAACTATGGCTACACCTTC. This translates into CASSFSQNPNYGYTF.

This chain uses TRBV15 with TRBJ1-1, with D possibly being TRBD1 (5 bases). Germline loops: CDR1 LNHNV, CDR2 YYDKDF (reference sequence). Trimming cost V 1 base and J 2 bases, with 8 bases left between them. This CDR3 has 14 amino acids. The CDR3 DNA sequence: TGTGCCACCAGCAGAGTACAGGATAACACTGAAGCTTTCTTT. Translated: CATSRVQDNTEAFF.